Described below is a single T cell receptor beta chain sequence and its context. This clonotype was seen at least ten times. Its binding antigen is unknown. The sample holds no much larger clone one base away, and base qualities are not on file. The TCR beta CDR3 regions were amplified from the RNA transcripts. A first-round RT-PCR of the TCR CDR3 used the HTBI primer set with the Qiagen OneStep RT-PCR kit. Libraries were constructed in a second round of multiplex PCR, after which size selection and purification were carried out. Sequencing of the libraries was done on an Illumina HiSeq2000 using paired-end 100 bp reads. As for the authors' bioinformatics: SOAPnuke was used to process the raw data, removing reads that contained adapters or uncalled bases, had a mean Phred below 15, or lacked an exact match to the constant primer or identifier. COPE v1.2.5 was used to merge high-quality paired reads, and clonotypes were defined as unique nucleotide sequences. MiTCR v1.1 was used to align clonotypes to the IMGT TRBV, TRBD and TRBJ reference segments. The analysis included only V-J combinations with a frequency above 0.0001, which together covered roughly 99% of the repertoires. A TCS score was defined as the ratio between F50 (clonal expansion) and ExV (chaos), using BLOSUM62-based TCRdist between CDR3 peptides within each V-J. Welch's t-statistics and random forest reduced 500 to 550 V-J features to 10 to 15, which were used in a naive Bayes classifier (R e1071). TCRdb passed the public sequencing reads through fastp at Q25 and MiXCR, retaining productive beta sequences. One record per CDR3 amino acid sequence lists the most common genes and DNA. The V and J calls and clone size are TCRdb's, not the authors'. This sample has some 300,000 distinct CDR3 sequences in its table, and roughly 19% of those were observed once. Less than 40% of the sample lies in the top ten.

The entry originates in a study of T cells in Graves' hyperthyroidism and ophthalmopathy (dated by TCRdb to the late 2010s). At the level of the whole study: Peripheral blood was sampled at the time of initial diagnosis, prior to any treatment. A discovery cohort of about a hundred patients, roughly 45 with Graves' ophthalmopathy and 55 to 60 with stable Graves' hyperthyroidism, was used to find distinguishing TCR V-J signatures. An independent validation cohort of about 19 hyperthyroidism patients and about 15 patients who later progressed to ophthalmopathy tested prospective prediction of ophthalmopathy. The 100 discovery patients were randomly divided into training and test sets at a 7:3 ratio. In several Graves' hyperthyroidism patients, the study also compared T-cell repertoires from thyroid tissue with T-cell repertoires from blood. Once sampling was done, hyperthyroidism patients were given methimazole at a starting dose of 30 mg daily, whereas ophthalmopathy patients were given high-dose intravenous methylprednisolone. The paper describes TCR Vbeta CDR3 sequencing of 120 to 150 peripheral blood samples, made up of under 50 ophthalmopathy patients, roughly 75 hyperthyroidism patients and roughly 17 progressor patients.

The paper's findings and limits, for the study overall: Most expanded thyroid clonotypes (frequency above 0.001) were also found in blood, which suggests that blood repertoires may mirror thyroid immune responses. In validation, the model predicted progression to ophthalmopathy with around 71% sensitivity and approximately 74% specificity, a median of around 6.6 months before onset. No statistical method was used to set the sample size in advance, and investigators knew the group allocation. A 13 V-J signature model separated ophthalmopathy from stable hyperthyroidism, with 87.88% sensitivity and 81.08% specificity in cross-validation and 80%/75% in testing.

Ophthalmopathy patients had moderately to severely active disease, Clinical Activity Score of at least 3, NOSPECS grade of at least 4, and duration under 3 months. Exclusion was applied to patients with uncontrolled infections, other autoimmune diseases, pregnancy or lactation. Clinical symptoms, serum thyroxine and TRAb, thyroid ultrasound, and orbital computed tomography formed the basis for the diagnoses. Ficoll-Paque density gradient centrifugation was used to isolate PBMCs from under 11 ml of fresh peripheral blood. Total RNA was extracted with Trizol reagent, and quality was checked on an Agilent 2100 Bioanalyzer. V drops 3 bases and J drops 7 bases, leaving 14 bases in between. From a lookup of the germline V gene, CDR1 and CDR2 are MDHEN and SYDVKM. The CDR3 runs 14 amino acids, cysteine and phenylalanine included. Only CDR3 DNA is held: 42 bases, read in frame from base 1.

Sequenced input: blood. The receptor was isolated from a man aged 50-59 years with Graves' ophthalmopathy. The sequence links TRBV28 to TRBJ2-3, with the D segment identity uncertain. The DNA sequence is TGTGCCAGCAGTTTCCAAACCAGAACTCATACGCAGTATTTT. Translated, this is CASSFQTRTHTQYF. Reference TRBV28 and TRBJ2-3 proteins supply the regions before and after the CDR3; the full variable domain is: DVKVTQSSRYLVKRTGEKVFLECVQDMDHENMFWYRQDPGLGLRLIYFSYDVKMKEKGDIPEGYSVSREKKERFSLILESASTNQTSMYLCASSFQTRTHTQYFGPGTRLTVL.